This T cell receptor beta chain was identified in a study of blood T cell repertoires in COVID-19. About the research overall: COVID-19 samples collected from the United States, Italy and Spain covered acute and convalescent phases. PBMCs, B-cell-depleted T cells, or T cells were the source of the cDNA or gDNA that made up the material.

The germline CDR1 and CDR2 sequences are DFQATT and SNEGSKA (reference sequence). The CDR3 extends over 14 amino acids. V was pared by 3 bases and J by 5 bases, with 16 bases between. Per the original methods: Reference gene primer amplification yielded estimated nucleated cell counts. Measured with immunoSEQ multiplex PCR; TCRdb has only the in-frame clones, and not every one. V, J and clone size are those of that table, while D and trimming were read from the DNA. This sample has 90,000 to 120,000 clones, with roughly 92% found just once. The chain combines TRBV20-1 with TRBJ1-1; D gene ambiguous. This TCR derives from a man aged 65 to 85 with acute or convalescent COVID-19. The specimen sequenced was peripheral blood. CDR3 sequence (DNA): TGCAGTGCTAGTAGGGTGTTCGGGGAGACTGAAGCTTTCTTT. Residues: CSASRVFGETEAFF.